These T cell receptor beta chains were read from a single sample in a study of cytomegalovirus exposure and HLA in healthy donors. Produced via immunoSEQ multiplex PCR; TCRdb's table is partial and in-frame only. The sample carries about 140,000 clones, around 66% recorded once. Sequenced input: PBMCs. All receptors derive from a woman aged 55 to 70 in good health and CMV-seronegative. Both conserved end residues are trimmed from each CDR3.

v_call cdr3_aa
TRBV11-2 ASSSVRGYEQF
TRBV20-1 SARDLYEQY
TRBV7-2 ASSPGWGRGGYEQY
TRBV9 ASSVAGESNYGYT
TRBV5-4 ASSLTGYNEQF
TRBV11-2 ASSLAGRSNTQY
TRBV29-1 SVGDSQNQPQH
TRBV6-1 ASIEQATGGTGYT
TRBV6-5 ASSYEGASYNEQF
TRBV29-1 SVQMYGDQPQH
TRBV6-1 ASSQDRAPTDTQY
TRBV7-2 ASSQTSGGTNEQF
TRBV29-1 SGKDRGPVETQY
TRBV7-9 SSSLLVSAQY
TRBV15 ATSRDRGQGGDEQY
TRBV28 ASSLGVAF
TRBV21-1 ASSKGVGVAKNIQY
TRBV18 ASSPPPGGYEQY
TRBV19 ASIGVGARYYGYT
TRBV6-5 ASRKGLGYNEQF
TRBV11-2 ASSTQDSGIAKNIQY
TRBV5-1 ASSLGDINQPQH
TRBV7-7 ASSRNTGQGGETQY
TRBV5-1 ASREGETQY
TRBV4-3 ASSQVEGQRNTEAF
TRBV5-1 ASKGAQGNQETQY
TRBV6-5 ASKAGAYNEQF
TRBV11-2 ASSLGAAGSQF
TRBV14 ASSPLPGVNYGYT
TRBV19 ASSTSGMYNEQF
TRBV19 ASRTSGWADTQY
TRBV9 ASSVEGQPNQPQH
TRBV7-9 SSSPGGVDQPQH
TRBV7-9 SSSLGQGAITWETQY
TRBV28 ASSPQGAHEQY
TRBV5-1 ASSWGLAGAYEQY
TRBV18 ASSPFPPSGPGETQY
TRBV11-2 ASSPVGLRAQETQY
TRBV5-1 ASSPDSYSNQPQH
TRBV27 ASSLLPLTGVSFGYT
TRBV5-1 ASSGGGKGEKLF
TRBV28 ASSLGLAGGPSTDTQY
TRBV7-6 ASSSTGGLQETQY
TRBV5-1 ASSLASVSSYNEQF
TRBV6-1 ASVSSGNTIY
TRBV11-2 ASSLGPGTGARNTEAF
TRBV7-2 ASRYREAF
TRBV13 ASSLDPGDNSPLH